A single sample gave rise to the 21 T cell receptor beta chains below, sequenced in a study of cytomegalovirus exposure and HLA in healthy donors. PCR was performed using 60 Vbeta and 13 Jbeta primers. Produced via immunoSEQ multiplex PCR; TCRdb's table is partial and in-frame only. This table has roughly 130,000 clones, more than 55% appearing once. The source material was PBMCs. The receptors originated from a woman aged 55-75 years in good health and CMV-seronegative.

This rearrangement joins TRBV4-1 to TRBJ2-7; 14 positions agree with TRBD2. Germline V gives CDR1 MGHRA, CDR2 YSYEKL. The CDR3 extends over 19 amino acids. Germline trimming cut 0 bases from V and 0 bases from J; bases unmatched to any gene: 7. The DNA of the CDR3 is TGCGCCAGCAGCCAAGATCGGACTAGCGGGGGGCCCCTCTCCTACGAGCAGTACTTC. It encodes CASSQDRTSGGPLSYEQYF.

This clone was seen only a few times. J is TRBJ2-3 and V is TRBV10-3, with a tentative D call TRBD1 (6 bases). V lost 4 bases and J 6 bases, leaving 14 bases between the germline ends. In germline, CDR1 is ENHRY, CDR2 SYGVKD. The CDR3 has 14 amino acids. The CDR3 DNA sequence: TGTGCCATCAGTGGCCGAGGGGGATGGGATACGCAGTATTTT. As protein: CAISGRGGWDTQYF.

The chain has TRBV5-4 and TRBJ1-1; the match to TRBD1 covers 10 bases. Trimming at V came to 4 bases and at J to 4 bases, leaving 4 bases not matched to a gene. Germline CDR1 is SGHNT and CDR2 is YYREEE (reference sequence). CDR3 length: 14 residues. The CDR3 here is CASSQDRGVTEAFF. The CDR3 DNA is TGTGCCAGCAGCCAGGACAGGGGGGTCACTGAAGCTTTCTTT.

Notes on this clone: Additional DNA sequences in this sample encode the identical CDR3. The CDR3 reads CASSPLQGTEAFF. The DNA for the CDR3 is TGTGCCAGCTCACCACTTCAGGGTACTGAAGCTTTCTTT. The genes are TRBV18 and TRBJ1-1, with a possible D match to TRBD1 (5 bases). V shed 1 base and J shed 5 bases, with 8 bases lying between them. The germline CDR1 and CDR2 sequences are KGHSH and LQKENI. The CDR3 covers 13 residues.

The rearrangement uses TRBV6-4 and TRBJ2-2; maybe TRBD2 (5 bases). Germline V gives CDR1 MRHNA, CDR2 SNTAGT. The V and J ends lost 3 bases and 8 bases respectively, with 13 bases between them. The CDR3 is 14 amino acids. The CDR3 region is CASSEGIGSGELFF. The CDR3 DNA sequence: TGTGCCAGCAGTGAGGGTATAGGGAGTGGGGAGCTGTTTTTT.

This clone was found a few times. The V call is TRBV19, the J call TRBJ1-5; the match to TRBD1 covers 11 bases. Germline V gene sequence: CDR1 LNHDA, CDR2 SQIVND (reference sequence). Germline trimming cut 11 bases from V and 2 bases from J; bases unmatched to any gene: 5. This CDR3 has 14 amino acids. The CDR3 spells CAVGGQGGNQPQHF. Here the CDR3 DNA reads TGTGCCGTAGGGGGACAGGGGGGCAATCAGCCCCAGCATTTT. The variable domain in full, with the rest retrieved from reference TRBV19 and TRBJ1-5, is DGGITQSPKYLFRKEGQNVTLSCEQNLNHDAMYWYRQDPGQGLRLIYYSQIVNDFQKGDIAEGYSVSREKKESFPLTVTSAQKNPTAFYLCAVGGQGGNQPQHFGDGTRLSIL.

The rearrangement uses TRBV12-5 and TRBJ2-5; D gene ambiguous. The CDR3 is made up of 15 amino acids. V was pared by 2 bases and J by 5 bases, with 15 bases between. Germline CDR1 reads LGHNT; CDR2 reads FRNRAP. CDR3 DNA sequence: TGTGCTAGTGGTTTGACCCCTACGACTCGGGAGACCCAGTACTTC. This translates into CASGLTPTTRETQYF.

The rearrangement joins TRBV5-5 to TRBJ1-2, with D maybe TRBD1 (5 bases). With 1 base removed from V and 7 bases from J, the gap between germline ends came to 20 bases. The CDR3 has 16 amino acids. The germline gives CDR1 SGHKS, CDR2 YYEKEE (reference sequence). The CDR3 protein is CASSLSRTSVQGGYTF. CDR3 DNA: TGTGCCAGCAGCTTGTCCCGGACATCAGTCCAAGGTGGCTACACCTTC.

The count of this clone is one. V is TRBV5-6 and J is TRBJ1-5; D may be TRBD1 (5 bases). Trimming cost V 4 bases and J 1 base, with 9 bases left between them. Looked up from germline, CDR1 is SGHDT and CDR2 is YYEEEE. The CDR3 consists of 14 residues. The CDR3 bases are TGTGCCAGCAGCGCCCGACAGAGCAATCAGCCCCAGCATTTT. It encodes CASSARQSNQPQHF.

The V gene is TRBV4-1, the J gene TRBJ2-7; 9 bases line up with TRBD2. Germline CDR1 and CDR2: MGHRA and YSYEKL. The CDR3 has 14 residues. V gave up 4 bases and J gave up 6 bases; unmatched junction bases: 7. The CDR3 bases are TGCGCCAGCAGCCTTCTAGCGGGAATGGGCGAGCAGTACTTC. This gives the protein CASSLLAGMGEQYF.

This CDR3 reads CASSVLGQGWETQYF. DNA for the CDR3: TGTGCCAGCAGCGTTCTGGGACAGGGGTGGGAGACCCAGTACTTC. V and J are TRBV9 and TRBJ2-5, with 10 bases lining up with TRBD1. Trimming at V came to 2 bases and at J to 5 bases, leaving 6 bases not matched to a gene. The CDR3 extends over 15 amino acids. The germline V gene has CDR1 SGDLS and CDR2 YYNGEE. Filled out from reference TRBV9 and TRBJ2-5, the complete variable domain reads DSGVTQTPKHLITATGQRVTLRCSPRSGDLSVYWYQQSLDQGLQFLIQYYNGEERAKGNILERFSAQQFPDLHSELNLSSLELGDSALYFCASSVLGQGWETQYFGPGTRLLVL.

The table lists this clone with a few counts. The V and J genes are TRBV13 and TRBJ2-5, with a weak D call TRBD2 (5 bases). From germline, CDR1 is PRHDT and CDR2 FYEKMQ (reference sequence). V was trimmed by 0 bases and J by 5 bases, leaving 10 bases between them. The CDR3 is 14 amino acids. The chain's CDR3 is CASSLGSSRETQYF. CDR3 sequence (DNA): TGTGCCAGCAGCTTAGGGTCTAGCAGGGAGACCCAGTACTTC.

This clone was recorded many times. The chain recombines TRBV5-1 with TRBJ2-3, with 7 bases identical to TRBD1. V gave up 2 bases and J gave up 1 base; unmatched junction bases: 7. This CDR3 has 16 amino acids. The germline gives CDR1 SGHRS, CDR2 YFSETQ. CDR3 region: CASSFGQEEGTDTQYF. DNA of the CDR3: TGCGCCAGCAGCTTCGGACAGGAGGAGGGCACAGATACGCAGTATTTT.

This chain uses TRBV5-6 with TRBJ2-5, with D perhaps TRBD2 (6 bases). V lost 1 base to trimming and J lost 5 bases, with 9 bases between them. The CDR3 runs to 13 residues. Germline loops: CDR1 SGHDT, CDR2 YYEEEE. In DNA form, the CDR3 reads TGTGCCAGCAGCTTGAGCCGGGGGGAGACCCAGTACTTC. Translated, it gives CASSLSRGETQYF.

This chain links TRBV5-1 with TRBJ2-7; TRBD2 aligns across 10 bases. V gave up 4 bases and J gave up 2 bases; unmatched junction bases: 6. This CDR3 is built from 15 residues. The germline CDR1 and CDR2 sequences are SGHRS and YFSETQ. In nucleotides, the CDR3 is TGCGCCAGCAGCCTGGGACTAGCGCTAACCTACGAGCAGTACTTC. As protein: CASSLGLALTYEQYF. Combining the CDR3 with reference TRBV5-1 and TRBJ2-7 gives the whole variable domain KAGVTQTPRYLIKTRGQQVTLSCSPISGHRSVSWYQQTPGQGLQFLFEYFSETQRNKGNFPGRFSGRQFSNSRSEMNVSTLELGDSALYLCASSLGLALTYEQYFGPGTRLTVT.

The V call is TRBV7-2, the J call TRBJ1-2; D is ambiguous. This CDR3 has 13 amino acids. The V and J ends lost 6 bases and 4 bases respectively, with 12 bases between them. The V gene's germline CDR1 is SGHTA and CDR2 FQGNSA. The CDR3 nucleotides are TGTGCCAGCAGGACTAGGGCAGTCTATGGCTACACCTTC. This translates into CASRTRAVYGYTF.

This clone has only one observation. The chain joins TRBV4-1 to TRBJ2-1; 8 bases agree with TRBD2. The V gene's germline CDR1 is MGHRA and CDR2 YSYEKL. There are 17 residues in the CDR3. Trimming cost V 0 bases and J 2 bases; bases outside gene matches: 6. DNA of the CDR3: TGCGCCAGCAGCCAAGATCGAAGCGGGAGTCCCTACAATGAGCAGTTCTTC. This translates into CASSQDRSGSPYNEQFF.

The rearrangement joins TRBV6-4 to TRBJ2-1; 8 bases map to TRBD2. CDR3 length: 15 residues. Trimming took 4 bases from V and 6 from J; bases not matched to a gene: 8. Looked up from germline, CDR1 is MRHNA and CDR2 is SNTAGT. The CDR3 loop reads CASSGQAGVSNEQFF. The DNA of the CDR3 is TGTGCCAGCAGTGGGCAAGCGGGGGTCTCCAATGAGCAGTTCTTC.

Concerning this clone itself: Other DNA sequences in this sample translate to the same CDR3. This chain links TRBV5-4 with TRBJ2-3, with 7 nucleotides matching TRBD2. Germline CDR1 and CDR2: SGHNT and YYREEE (reference sequence). The CDR3 has 15 amino acids. V dropped 0 bases and J dropped 3; count of bases not matched to a gene: 4. The CDR3 loop is CASSLDRGSTDTQYF. CDR3 bases: TGTGCCAGCAGCTTGGATCGCGGGAGTACAGATACGCAGTATTTT.

The chain couples TRBV2 to TRBJ2-5, with TRBD2 matching over 9 bases. J gave up 6 bases and V 7 bases, and 6 bases lay outside the gene matches. The CDR3 consists of 13 residues. Germline V gene lookup returns CDR1 SNHLY and CDR2 FYNNEI. The CDR3 reads CASTQGTSQTQYF. The CDR3 region has the DNA TGTGCCAGCACCCAAGGGACTAGCCAGACCCAGTACTTC.

The chain employs TRBV28 and TRBJ2-5; a possible D gene is TRBD1 (7 bases). The CDR3 length is 14 residues. The germline V gene encodes CDR1 MDHEN and CDR2 SYDVKM. V gave up 6 bases and J gave up 1 base, with 12 bases separating them. As DNA, the CDR3 is TGTGCCAGCAGCCCAGGGGGGACCCAAGAGACCCAGTACTTC. Translated: CASSPGGTQETQYF. Full variable domain (outside the CDR3, taken from reference TRBV28 and TRBJ2-5): DVKVTQSSRYLVKRTGEKVFLECVQDMDHENMFWYRQDPGLGLRLIYFSYDVKMKEKGDIPEGYSVSREKKERFSLILESASTNQTSMYLCASSPGGTQETQYFGPGTRLLVL.